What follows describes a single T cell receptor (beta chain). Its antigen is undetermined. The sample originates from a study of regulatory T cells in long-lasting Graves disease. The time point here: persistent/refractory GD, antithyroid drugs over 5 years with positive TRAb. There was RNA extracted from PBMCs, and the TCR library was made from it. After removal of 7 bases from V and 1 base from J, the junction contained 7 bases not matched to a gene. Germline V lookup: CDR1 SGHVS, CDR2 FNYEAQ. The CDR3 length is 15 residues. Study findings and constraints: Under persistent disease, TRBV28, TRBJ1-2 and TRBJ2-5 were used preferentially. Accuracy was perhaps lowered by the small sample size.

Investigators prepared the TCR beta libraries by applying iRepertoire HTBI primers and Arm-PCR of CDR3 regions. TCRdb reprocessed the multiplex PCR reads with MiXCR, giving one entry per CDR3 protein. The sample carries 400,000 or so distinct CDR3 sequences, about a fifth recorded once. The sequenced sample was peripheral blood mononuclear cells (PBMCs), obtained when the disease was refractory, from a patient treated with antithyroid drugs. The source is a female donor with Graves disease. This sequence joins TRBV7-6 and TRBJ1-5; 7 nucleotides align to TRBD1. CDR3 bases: TGTGCCAGCAAGCTAGGGACAGACAGCAATCAGCCCCAGCATTTT. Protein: CASKLGTDSNQPQHF.